Listed below are T cell receptor beta chains from one sample, sequenced in a study of T cell responses to AZD1222 COVID-19 vaccine. Data came from immunoSEQ multiplex PCR; TCRdb stores just in-frame clones and leaves some out. The data show about 120,000 clones, 70% to 90% seen once. This sample comprised peripheral blood, obtained on day 0 of AZD1222 vaccination. Every receptor here comes from an adult in good health. Both conserved end residues are part of each CDR3.

V gene	CDR3 protein
TRBV19	CASSRQGNQPQHF
TRBV20-1	CSASRSNEQFF
TRBV12-3/TRBV12-4	CASSAHSNTEAFF
TRBV18	CASSPTGLAGTGELFF
TRBV18	CASSPSVTNEKLFF
TRBV6-5	CASSYSSGQGRGGQYF
TRBV10-3	CAIKFGLAPDNEQFF
TRBV9	CASSVGASHPLQETQYF
TRBV5-5	CASSLAGTASPRTGANVLTF
TRBV7-8	CASRSRGNYGYTF
TRBV14	CASSQAGLAGFEETQYF
TRBV5-6	CASSLTVGQEANYGYTF
TRBV5-6	CASSTDRAEQYF
TRBV4-2	CASSQGTGTYGYTF
TRBV5-1	CASSLEVAATGELFF